The entry that follows covers one T cell receptor (beta chain) sequence. Antigen: not known. This entry belongs to a study of T cell repertoires and HLA-DP antigens. Clones were sequenced by immunoSEQ multiplex PCR, and TCRdb holds only the in-frame ones, with some missing. The data contain around 70,000 clones, around 77% of them singletons. The CDR3 covers 14 residues. V lost 4 bases and J lost 1, with 10 bases in between. In germline, CDR1 is ENHRY, CDR2 SYGVKD. Broader study findings: Average cumulative frequency of previously undetected clones was 35% to 40% against one allele and under 60% against the other.

Sequenced: CD4+ T cells from PBMCs. The genes are TRBV10-3 and TRBJ1-1; D might be TRBD1 (6 bases). The TCR was taken from a man aged 55-75 years in good health and CMV-seronegative. The CDR3 protein is CAISGTVQNTEAFF. The CDR3 bases are TGTGCCATCAGTGGGACAGTCCAGAACACTGAAGCTTTCTTT.